The 23 T cell receptor beta chains below all came from one sample that was sequenced in a study of graft-versus-host responses after intestinal transplantation. The protocol was immunoSEQ multiplex PCR, while the TCRdb copy is restricted to in-frame clones and leaves out a portion. The sample holds some 55,000 clones, roughly 89% seen once. Sequences were derived from PBMCs, sampled approximately 97 weeks after intestinal transplant. Receptors originate from a human patient who received an intestinal transplant, so some T cells may come from the graft donor.

The chain uses TRBV6-6 and TRBJ1-2; 9 positions match TRBD1. The CDR3 consists of 14 residues. The J segment lost 8 bases and the V segment lost 5 bases, leaving 9 bases of the junction unmatched. CDR1 and CDR2 (germline): MNHNY, SVGAGI (reference sequence). The chain's CDR3 is CASSKTGTGNGYTF. The CDR3 DNA reads TGTGCCAGCAGTAAAACCGGGACAGGGAACGGCTACACCTTC.

This sequence joins TRBV7-9 and TRBJ2-3; maybe TRBD2 (5 bases). CDR1 is SEHNR, CDR2 FQNEAQ, per germline (reference sequence). The CDR3 extends over 12 amino acids. V shed 8 bases and J shed 8 bases, with 14 bases lying between them. This chain's CDR3 is CASRPSSGTQYF. CDR3 coding DNA: TGTGCCAGCCGCCCTTCAAGCGGTACGCAGTATTTT.

The chain recombines TRBV7-9 with TRBJ2-2; 8 bases match TRBD1. Germline lookup yields CDR1 SEHNR and CDR2 FQNEAQ (reference sequence). This CDR3 contains 17 residues. J lost 2 bases, V lost 2 bases, and 7 bases had no gene match. In DNA form, the CDR3 reads TGTGCCAGCAGCTTACCCGGACAGGGTATTAACACCGGGGAGCTGTTTTTT. Residues: CASSLPGQGINTGELFF.

This rearrangement joins TRBV5-1 to TRBJ2-1; 10 bases match TRBD2. Germline V lookup: CDR1 SGHRS, CDR2 YFSETQ. This CDR3 region has 15 residues. Unmatched junction bases numbered 1, after V lost 0 bases and J lost 4 bases. The CDR3 reads CASSLASGGYNEQFF. In nucleotides, the CDR3 is TGCGCCAGCAGCTTGGCTAGCGGGGGATACAATGAGCAGTTCTTC.

The V call is TRBV25-1, the J call TRBJ2-3; no clear D. The germline gives CDR1 MGHDK, CDR2 SYGVNS. The CDR3 runs to 12 residues. V dropped 2 bases and J dropped 13 bases, with 13 bases sitting between them. In DNA form, the CDR3 reads TGTGCCAGCAGTGAAGGGATCGGGTCCGAGTATTTT. Its translation: CASSEGIGSEYF.

This clone was observed a few times. For the CDR3, the DNA is TGTGCCAGATCCCCCGGACTAGCGAATCTGGCCGATACGCAGTATTTT. Protein: CARSPGLANLADTQYF. The chain has TRBV21-1 and TRBJ2-3; the DNA was not compared with TRBD2, the D call given in the table. TRBV21-1 is termed a pseudogene. The CDR3 totals 16 residues.

J is TRBJ1-1 and V is TRBV6-1; 8 bases agree with TRBD1. This CDR3 is built from 15 residues. Germline-derived CDR1 and CDR2 are MNHNS and SASEGT. The V segment lost 7 bases and the J segment 2 bases; nucleotides outside the gene matches: 9. CDR3: CASTQRDRINTEAFF. The CDR3 nucleotides are TGTGCCAGCACCCAGAGGGACAGGATTAACACTGAAGCTTTCTTT.

The rearrangement joins TRBV6-1 to TRBJ1-6; 7 positions match TRBD1. Germline V gives CDR1 MNHNS, CDR2 SASEGT. J lost 7 bases, V lost 8 bases, and 11 bases had no gene match. There are 15 residues in the CDR3. CDR3 in amino acids: CASPPKAGGNSPLHF. CDR3 DNA: TGTGCCAGCCCGCCTAAGGCAGGGGGGAATTCACCCCTCCACTTT.

J is TRBJ2-5 and V is TRBV7-8; 13 nucleotides align to TRBD2. Per the germline V gene, CDR1 is SGHVS and CDR2 is FQNEAQ. The CDR3 runs to 16 residues. J was trimmed by 0 bases and V by 6 bases; bases with no gene match: 4. In DNA form, the CDR3 reads TGTGCCAGCAGACCGACTAGCGGGGGGTACCAAGAGACCCAGTACTTC. It encodes CASRPTSGGYQETQYF.

The chain recombines TRBV5-4 with TRBJ1-2; 7 bases are a match to TRBD1. The germline gives CDR1 SGHNT, CDR2 YYREEE (reference sequence). The V segment lost 2 bases and the J segment 1 base; nucleotides outside the gene matches: 2. The CDR3 consists of 14 residues. This CDR3 is CASSLGGFNYGYTF. In nucleotides, the CDR3 is TGTGCCAGCAGCTTAGGGGGCTTTAACTATGGCTACACCTTC.

In its sample, this clone was seen once. The rearrangement joins TRBV6-5 to TRBJ2-3, with TRBD2 identical over 9 bases. V lost 2 bases and J lost 5; bases outside the gene matches: 8. The germline CDR1 and CDR2 sequences are MNHEY and SVGAGI. CDR3 length: 16 amino acids. CDR3 nucleotides: TGTGCCAGCAGTTACGGCGGGGGGGCCGGGAAAGATACGCAGTATTTT. It translates to CASSYGGGAGKDTQYF.

The chain employs TRBV5-4 and TRBJ1-3, with D possibly matching TRBD1 (6 bases). The CDR3 consists of 17 residues. Germline CDR1 and CDR2: SGHNT and YYREEE (reference sequence). V dropped 2 bases and J dropped 2 bases, with 17 bases sitting between them. This chain's CDR3 is CASSLAPTRQAGNTIYF. The DNA of the CDR3 is TGTGCCAGCAGCTTAGCCCCCACGCGACAGGCTGGAAACACCATATATTTT. Full variable domain (rest looked up from reference TRBV5-4 and TRBJ1-3): ETGVTQSPTHLIKTRGQQVTLRCSSQSGHNTVSWYQQALGQGPQFIFQYYREEENGRGNFPPRFSGLQFPNYSSELNVNALELDDSALYLCASSLAPTRQAGNTIYFGEGSWLTVV.

The rearrangement uses TRBV27 and TRBJ2-3, with D uncertain. CDR3 length equals 13 residues. V was trimmed by 5 bases and J by 7 bases, leaving 13 bases between them. The germline gives CDR1 MNHEY, CDR2 SMNVEV (reference sequence). As DNA, the CDR3 is TGTGCCAGCAGTCCTCAGACCGCGAATACGCAGTATTTT. This translates into CASSPQTANTQYF.

The chain has TRBV11-2 and TRBJ2-3; D may be TRBD2 (5 bases). Trimming pared 3 bases from V and 0 bases from J, leaving 10 bases between. Germline loops: CDR1 SGHAT, CDR2 FQNNGV. The CDR3 has 15 residues. Here the CDR3 DNA reads TGTGCCAGCAGCTTTCTAGGGAGAAGCACAGATACGCAGTATTTT. This sequence encodes CASSFLGRSTDTQYF.

J is TRBJ1-2 and V is TRBV4-1; TRBD1 is a possible D gene (5 bases). The CDR3 totals 15 residues. CDR1 and CDR2 from the germline V gene are MGHRA and YSYEKL. With 1 base removed from V and 4 bases from J, the gap between germline ends came to 13 bases. The CDR3 loop is CASSQGRRGIYGYTF. CDR3 sequence (DNA): TGCGCCAGCAGCCAAGGACGGAGGGGTATCTATGGCTACACCTTC.

This chain links TRBV7-3 with TRBJ2-2; 11 nucleotides line up with TRBD1. V shed 5 bases, J shed 3 bases, and the junction held 8 bases outside the gene matches. The CDR3 extends over 17 amino acids. Germline CDR1 SGHTA, CDR2 FQGTGA. The CDR3 loop is CASSPWTGGLDTGELFF. DNA for the CDR3: TGTGCCAGCAGCCCGTGGACAGGGGGCTTGGACACCGGGGAGCTGTTTTTT.

The J gene is TRBJ2-4, the V gene TRBV2, with D perhaps given as TRBD1 or TRBD2 (6 bases each). The CDR3 contains 14 residues. Trimming shortened V by 7 bases and J by 6 bases, and 16 bases separated the two germline ends. The germline gives CDR1 SNHLY, CDR2 FYNNEI. DNA for the CDR3: TGTGCCAGCACCCTTGAGGGGGGCGGAAACATTCAGTACTTC. Its translation: CASTLEGGGNIQYF.

The V and J genes are TRBV18 and TRBJ1-3; unclear D gene. The CDR3 sequence is 16 residues long. Trimming removed 2 bases from V and 4 bases from J, with 15 bases in between. Germline V gene data show CDR1 as KGHSH and CDR2 as LQKENI. For the CDR3, the DNA is TGTGCCAGCTCACCATCAGTGCGCACGGGGGGAAACACCATATATTTT. It specifies CASSPSVRTGGNTIYF.

This rearrangement joins TRBV7-6 to TRBJ2-7; a weak D match, TRBD2 (6 bases). V was clipped by 5 bases and J by 1 base, with 21 bases between them. Germline loops: CDR1 SGHVS, CDR2 FNYEAQ. The length of the CDR3 is 17 residues. DNA for the CDR3: TGTGCCAGCAGCCCCGGCGTGGGGGGTGGTTCGTCCTACGAGCAGTACTTC. Amino acids: CASSPGVGGGSSYEQYF. Together with reference TRBV7-6 and TRBJ2-7, the CDR3 gives the full variable domain: GAGVSQSPRYKVTKRGQDVALRCDPISGHVSLYWYRQALGQGPEFLTYFNYEAQQDKSGLPNDRFSAERPEGSISTLTIQRTEQRDSAMYRCASSPGVGGGSSYEQYFGPGTRLTVT.

V gene TRBV7-9 combines with J gene TRBJ2-3; 9 nucleotides line up with TRBD2. With V trimmed by 2 bases and J by 2 bases, 2 bases remained unmatched. The CDR3 has 15 residues. Germline CDR1 and CDR2: SEHNR and FQNEAQ (reference sequence). The CDR3 DNA is TGTGCCAGCAGCTTAAGCGGGGGGCACACAGATACGCAGTATTTT. This translates into CASSLSGGHTDTQYF.

The chain is built from TRBV21-1 and TRBJ1-5. TRBV21-1 is a listed pseudogene. The CDR3 length is 11 residues. This CDR3 reads CASSKGQPQHF. CDR3 nucleotide sequence: TGTGCCAGCAGCAAGGGGCAGCCCCAGCATTTT.

This clone was observed once. V and J are TRBV7-3 and TRBJ2-5, with TRBD2 identical over 8 bases. This CDR3 contains 18 residues. J was trimmed by 5 bases and V by 3 bases; bases with no gene match: 17. The germline gives CDR1 SGHTA, CDR2 FQGTGA. Here the CDR3 DNA reads TGTGCCAGCAGCTTTATTGGTAATCGGAGCGGGGGCGAGGAGACCCAGTACTTC. It translates to CASSFIGNRSGGEETQYF.

The gene calls are TRBV4-1 and TRBJ2-1; TRBD2 agrees at 8 bases. CDR1 and CDR2 from the germline V gene are MGHRA and YSYEKL. The trim removed 1 base at V and 4 bases at J, leaving 6 bases unmatched. This CDR3 is 16 amino acids long. CDR3 sequence reads: CASSQASAGGYNEQFF. The CDR3 nucleotides read TGCGCCAGCAGCCAAGCGTCGGCGGGGGGATACAATGAGCAGTTCTTC.